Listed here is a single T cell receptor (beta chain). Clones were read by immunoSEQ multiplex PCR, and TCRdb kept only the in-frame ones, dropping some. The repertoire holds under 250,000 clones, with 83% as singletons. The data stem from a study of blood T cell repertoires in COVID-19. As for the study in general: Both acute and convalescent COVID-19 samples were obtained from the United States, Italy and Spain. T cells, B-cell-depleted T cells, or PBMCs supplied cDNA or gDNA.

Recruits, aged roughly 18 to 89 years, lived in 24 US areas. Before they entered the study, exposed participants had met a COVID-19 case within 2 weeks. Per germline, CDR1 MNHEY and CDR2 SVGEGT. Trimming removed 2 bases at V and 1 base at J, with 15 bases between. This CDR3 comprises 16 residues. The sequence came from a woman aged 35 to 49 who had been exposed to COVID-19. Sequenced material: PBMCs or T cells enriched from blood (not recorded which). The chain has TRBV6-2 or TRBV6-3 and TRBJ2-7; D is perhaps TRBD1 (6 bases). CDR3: CASSYTTGYESYEQYF. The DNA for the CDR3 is TGTGCCAGCAGTTACACTACAGGGTACGAATCCTACGAGCAGTACTTC.